The 12 T cell receptor beta chains reported below all come from one sample, sequenced in a study of cytomegalovirus exposure and HLA in healthy donors. Using immunoSEQ multiplex PCR, the repertoire was profiled, and TCRdb retains in-frame clones only, with some absent. In the table there are roughly 110,000 clones, 88% of which are singletons. Specimen: PBMCs. The receptors derive from a woman aged 18-35 years in good health and CMV-seropositive.

This chain joins TRBV10-3 and TRBJ1-2; a possible D gene is TRBD1 (5 bases). CDR1 and CDR2 (germline): ENHRY, SYGVKD. V shed 6 bases and J shed 0 bases, with 11 bases lying between them. The CDR3 length is 14 residues. The CDR3 DNA reads as TGTGCCATCAGGGAGACAGTGACTAACTATGGCTACACCTTC. Amino acid sequence: CAIRETVTNYGYTF.

This chain links TRBV6-1 with TRBJ2-7, with TRBD1 matching over 9 bases. Per germline, CDR1 MNHNS and CDR2 SASEGT. With V trimmed by 3 bases and J by 6 bases, 6 bases remained unmatched. The CDR3 extends over 14 amino acids. CDR3 DNA sequence: TGTGCCAGCAGTGACGGGACAGGGAGGAGCGAGCAGTACGTC. Residues: CASSDGTGRSEQYV.

V gene TRBV2 combines with J gene TRBJ1-2; D might be TRBD1 (6 bases). V lost 5 bases and J lost 5, with 15 bases in between. The germline V gene has CDR1 SNHLY and CDR2 FYNNEI. This CDR3 has 14 residues. The CDR3 DNA is TGTGCCAGCAGTAGTCCCAGGGGCGAGTATGGCTACACCTTC. Residues: CASSSPRGEYGYTF.

The V gene is TRBV10-2, the J gene TRBJ1-2; 7 bases line up with TRBD1. The CDR3 is made up of 15 amino acids. Germline CDR1 and CDR2: WSHSY and SAAADI. Unmatched junction bases numbered 6, after V lost 5 bases and J lost 0 bases. The CDR3 loop reads CASSSRTGANYGYTF. The DNA for the CDR3 is TGCGCCAGCAGTTCCAGGACAGGAGCTAACTATGGCTACACCTTC.

The chain employs TRBV19 and TRBJ1-5, with no clear D. The CDR3 has 16 amino acids. Between the trimmed V and J ends, which lost 8 bases and 7 bases, there was a span of 24 bases. Germline V gene lookup returns CDR1 LNHDA and CDR2 SQIVND (reference sequence). CDR3 DNA: TGTGCCAGTTGCTCAAGTGGAGGGTTAGGGTGGCAGCCCCAGCATTTT. It translates to CASCSSGGLGWQPQHF.

V and J are TRBV5-6 and TRBJ2-1; D is possibly TRBD2 (5 bases). The V end was cut by 4 bases, the J end by 10 bases, with 15 bases between. Germline V gene data show CDR1 as SGHDT and CDR2 as YYEEEE. The CDR3 consists of 13 residues. In DNA, the CDR3 is TGTGCCAGCAGCGGGGTCATGGTAGCGGAGCAGTTCTTC. Translating it yields CASSGVMVAEQFF.

The chain carries TRBV28 and TRBJ1-6, with D perhaps matching TRBD1 (6 bases). Germline CDR1 reads MDHEN; CDR2 reads SYDVKM. This CDR3 has 15 amino acids. The ends were cut back, 3 bases at V and 13 bases at J, with 19 bases in the middle. CDR3 nucleotide sequence: TGTGCCAGCAGTTTGGGGACACCAAGCATTTATCCCCTCCACTTT. Protein product: CASSLGTPSIYPLHF. Supplemented by reference TRBV28 and TRBJ1-6, the full variable domain reads DVKVTQSSRYLVKRTGEKVFLECVQDMDHENMFWYRQDPGLGLRLIYFSYDVKMKEKGDIPEGYSVSREKKERFSLILESASTNQTSMYLCASSLGTPSIYPLHFGNGTRLTVT.

Only a few counts were recorded for this clone. This chain uses TRBV6-4 with TRBJ2-3; 11 bases line up with TRBD2. The length of the CDR3 is 15 residues. V shed 8 bases, J shed 3 bases, and the junction held 7 bases outside the gene matches. Germline V lookup: CDR1 MRHNA, CDR2 SNTAGT. The CDR3 here is CASRSGGAETDTQYF. As DNA, the CDR3 is TGTGCCAGCCGTAGCGGGGGGGCAGAAACAGATACGCAGTATTTT.

V gene TRBV4-2 combines with J gene TRBJ1-5; TRBD1 matches 7 bases. V dropped 0 bases and J dropped 2; count of bases not matched to a gene: 4. The germline V gene has CDR1 LGHNA and CDR2 YNFKEQ. The CDR3 loop spans 16 amino acids. For the CDR3, the DNA is TGTGCCAGCAGCCAAGAGGGGGACAGCCGCAATCAGCCCCAGCATTTT. Amino acids: CASSQEGDSRNQPQHF.

V and J are TRBV4-3 and TRBJ2-4; D gene unclear. Germline V CDR1 and CDR2: LGHNA, YSLEER. This CDR3 has 18 amino acids. Trimming left V 0 bases short and J 1 base short, with 16 bases between. The CDR3 bases are TGCGCCAGCAGCCAAGATTTTGAGGCCCTTGGGGCCAAAAACATTCAGTACTTC. Amino acids: CASSQDFEALGAKNIQYF.

The chain couples TRBV28 to TRBJ1-5; TRBD1 agrees at 9 bases. The CDR3 extends over 14 amino acids. The germline CDR1 and CDR2 sequences are MDHEN and SYDVKM. J lost 5 bases, V lost 8 bases, and 7 bases had no gene match. The CDR3: CASLSGQGDQPQHF. CDR3 nucleotides: TGTGCCAGCCTATCGGGACAGGGTGATCAGCCCCAGCATTTT. Full variable domain (rest looked up from reference TRBV28 and TRBJ1-5): DVKVTQSSRYLVKRTGEKVFLECVQDMDHENMFWYRQDPGLGLRLIYFSYDVKMKEKGDIPEGYSVSREKKERFSLILESASTNQTSMYLCASLSGQGDQPQHFGDGTRLSIL.

The chain is built from TRBV2 and TRBJ1-2, with 7 bases fitting TRBD1. Trimming removed 1 base from V and 6 bases from J; junction bases left unmatched: 2. The germline V gene has CDR1 SNHLY and CDR2 FYNNEI. The CDR3 totals 13 residues. The CDR3 DNA is TGTGCCAGCAGTGAAGAGACAGGGAATGGCTACACCTTC. Translating it yields CASSEETGNGYTF. Complete variable domain (other parts from reference TRBV2 and TRBJ1-2): EPEVTQTPSHQVTQMGQEVILRCVPISNHLYFYWYRQILGQKVEFLVSFYNNEISEKSEIFDDQFSVERPDGSNFTLKIRSTKLEDSAMYFCASSEETGNGYTFGSGTRLTVV.